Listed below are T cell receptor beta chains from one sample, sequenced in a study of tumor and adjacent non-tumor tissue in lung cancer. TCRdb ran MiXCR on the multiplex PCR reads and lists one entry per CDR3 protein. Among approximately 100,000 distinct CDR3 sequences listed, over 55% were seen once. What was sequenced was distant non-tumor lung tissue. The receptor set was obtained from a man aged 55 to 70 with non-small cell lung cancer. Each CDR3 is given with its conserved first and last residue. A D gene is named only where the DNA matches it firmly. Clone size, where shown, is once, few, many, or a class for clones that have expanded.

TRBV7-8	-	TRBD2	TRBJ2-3	TGTGCCAGCATCCGGAGGACTAGCGGAGGGGCAGATACGCAGTATTTT	CASIRRTSGGADTQYF
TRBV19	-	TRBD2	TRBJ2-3	TGTGCCAGTATGGCTAGCGGGAGAGGTACGCAGTATTTT	CASMASGRGTQYF
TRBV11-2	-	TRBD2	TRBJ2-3	TGTGCCAGCAGCTTATGTGGACTAGCGGGAAGTCAGGGGACAGATACGCAGTATTTT	CASSLCGLAGSQGTDTQYF
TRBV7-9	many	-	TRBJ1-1	TGTGCCAGCAGCTTAGAAGGAGGCACTGAAGCTTTCTTT	CASSLEGGTEAFF
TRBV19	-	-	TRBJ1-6	TGTGCCAGTAGAGAGAAAAAGGACAGTAATTCACCCCTCCACTTT	CASREKKDSNSPLHF
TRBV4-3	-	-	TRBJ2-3	TGCGCCAGCAGCCTGGGGTTTGGGGGGCTATATCACACAGATACGCAGTATTTT	CASSLGFGGLYHTDTQYF
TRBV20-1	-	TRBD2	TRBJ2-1	TGCAGTGTTACCCGAGCGGGAGGCCTAAAAGAGCAGTTCTTC	CSVTRAGGLKEQFF
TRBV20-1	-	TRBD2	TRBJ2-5	TGCAATGTAGGGACTAGTGGGGAGACCCAGTACTTC	CNVGTSGETQYF
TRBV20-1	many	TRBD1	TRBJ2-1	TGCAGTGCTTTGGGACAGGGTTTCGATGAGCAGTTCTTC	CSALGQGFDEQFF
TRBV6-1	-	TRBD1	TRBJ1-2	TGTGCCTGCAGTGAAAGCGCTACAGGGGGAAGGGCTTATGGCTACACCTTC	CACSESATGGRAYGYTF
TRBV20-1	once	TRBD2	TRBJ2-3	TGCAGTGCTCGGAGGCTAGCGGGAGCCCATACGCAGTATTTT	CSARRLAGAHTQYF
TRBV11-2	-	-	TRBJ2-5	TGTGCCAGCAGCTTACTGGCTAGCAGGAGTAGTGAGACCCAGTACTTC	CASSLLASRSSETQYF
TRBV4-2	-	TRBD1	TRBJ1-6	TGTGTCAGCAGCCAAGAAGACAGGGGGCCCTCACCCCTCCACTTC	CVSSQEDRGPSPLHF
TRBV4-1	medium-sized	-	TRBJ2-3	TGCGCCAGCAGACAAGTAGGCGGATCAGGAGATACGCAGTATTTT	CASRQVGGSGDTQYF
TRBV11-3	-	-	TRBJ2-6	TGTGCCAACAGCCTACAGGGTTCTGGGGCCAAAGTCCTGACTTTC	CANSLQGSGAKVLTF
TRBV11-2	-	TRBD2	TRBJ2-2	TGTGCTAGCAACTCGGGACTAGGGGGAGCGACGAACACCGGGGAGCTGTTTTTT	CASNSGLGGATNTGELFF
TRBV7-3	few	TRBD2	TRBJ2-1	TGTGCCAGCAGCTTAACCCCTAGCGGCTATGAGCAGTTCTTC	CASSLTPSGYEQFF
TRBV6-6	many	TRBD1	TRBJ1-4	TGTGCCAGCAGTTACTCGAGTATCGGGACAGGGGCAAATATAGGGGAAAAACTGTTTTTT	CASSYSSIGTGANIGEKLFF
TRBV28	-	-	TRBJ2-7	TGTACCAGCAGTTTGACGTCTGGTCGATACGAGCAGTACTTC	CTSSLTSGRYEQYF
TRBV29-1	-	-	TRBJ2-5	TGCAGCGTGGCAGAATCCCAAGAGACCCAGTACTTC	CSVAESQETQYF
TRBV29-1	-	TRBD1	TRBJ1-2	TGCAGCATCGGGGAGGGGGCAGGTTACACCTTC	CSIGEGAGYTF
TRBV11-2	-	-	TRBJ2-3	TGTGTCAGCAGCTCGGCGATTGAGGAGTATTTT	CVSSSAIEEYF
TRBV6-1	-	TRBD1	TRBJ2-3	TGTGCCAGAAGTGCCCGGACAGGGACAAGCACAGATACGCAGTATTTT	CARSARTGTSTDTQYF
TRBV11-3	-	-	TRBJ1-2	TGTGCCAGCAGCCGAAGACAGACTACAGCTAACTATGGCTACACCTTC	CASSRRQTTANYGYTF
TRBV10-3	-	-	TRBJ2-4	TGTGCCATCAGTGACCTCCGCGGGGAGGAGTACATTCAGTACTTC	CAISDLRGEEYIQYF
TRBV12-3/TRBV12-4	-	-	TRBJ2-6	TGTGCCATACAATCTGAGGCCAACGTCCTAACTTTC	CAIQSEANVLTF